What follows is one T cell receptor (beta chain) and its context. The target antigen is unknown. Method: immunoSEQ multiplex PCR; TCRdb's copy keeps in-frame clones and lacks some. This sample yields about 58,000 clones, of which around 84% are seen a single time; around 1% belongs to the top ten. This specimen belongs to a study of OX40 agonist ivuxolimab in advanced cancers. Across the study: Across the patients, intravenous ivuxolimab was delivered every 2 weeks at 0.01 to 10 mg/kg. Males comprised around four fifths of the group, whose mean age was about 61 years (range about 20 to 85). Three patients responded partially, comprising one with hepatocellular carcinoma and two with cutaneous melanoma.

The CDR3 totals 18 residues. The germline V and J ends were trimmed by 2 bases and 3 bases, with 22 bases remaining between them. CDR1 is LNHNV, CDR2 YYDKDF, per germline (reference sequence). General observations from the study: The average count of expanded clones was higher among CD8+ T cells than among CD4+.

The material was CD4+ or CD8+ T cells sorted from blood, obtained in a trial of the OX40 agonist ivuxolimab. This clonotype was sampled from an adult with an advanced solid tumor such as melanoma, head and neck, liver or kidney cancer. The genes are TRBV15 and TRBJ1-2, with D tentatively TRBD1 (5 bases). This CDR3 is CATSRWMRAGRGYYGYTF. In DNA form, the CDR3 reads TGTGCCACCAGCAGATGGATGCGAGCAGGGAGGGGTTACTATGGCTACACCTTC.